In this sample, the clone carrying this TCR beta chain turned up once. Its target is unknown. Since the CDR3 does not end with the conserved phenylalanine or tryptophan, this likely comes from a read error. The sample comes from a study of glioma-infiltrating T cells. General study points: CDR3 overlap between tissue and blood was very small. Tissue-blood divergence was below expectation in non-neoplastic patients, above in gliomas.

With 5 bases removed from V and 3 bases from J, the gap between germline ends came to 10 bases. The CDR3 length is 13 residues. The iRepertoire nested amplicon-rescue multiplex PCR amplified TCR alpha and beta CDR3s from RNA. Tissue mRNA or PBMC total RNA, roughly 90-400 ng, went into one-step reverse transcription and amplification. TCRdb independently ran MiXCR on the multiplex PCR reads; one entry per CDR3 protein. The sample carries over 70,000 distinct CDR3 sequences, about a quarter recorded once. Sequences were obtained from glioma tissue, nonneoplastic brain tissue, or PBMCs (not recorded which). The chain couples TRBV12-3 or TRBV12-4 to TRBJ1-2, with D maybe TRBD1 (5 bases). The sequence was collected from a human donor with low-grade glioma or glioblastoma, undergoing nonglioma brain surgery, or in good health (not recorded which). The CDR3 spells CASSPGPDYGYTL. For the CDR3, the DNA is TGTGCCAGCAGTCCGGGACCTGACTATGGCTACACCCTC.